This T cell receptor (beta chain) was captured in a study of cytomegalovirus exposure and HLA in healthy donors. About the research overall: There were 300 to 400 genotyped donors. Of these, 75% to 90% fell in the genetic ancestry cluster associated with self-reported Caucasian donors.

This clone was seen only a few times. Its antigen is currently unknown. Researchers ran the PCR with 60 Vbeta and 13 Jbeta primers. The assay was immunoSEQ multiplex PCR, and TCRdb's table has in-frame clones only and misses some. The repertoire holds more than 250,000 clones, with around nine tenths as singletons. Study results and limitations: Rarity held for most TCR sequences, but there were some public TCRs that occurred in many donors. Reportedly, TCR beta sequences accurately predicted HLA-A and HLA-B alleles in most subjects.

V shed 4 bases and J shed 8 bases, with 12 bases lying between them. The CDR3 contains 12 residues. Germline-derived CDR1 and CDR2 are SGHDT and YYEEEE. The source of this sequence is a woman younger than 35 in good health and CMV-seronegative. The rearrangement links TRBV5-6 to TRBJ1-2; D not certain. Sequenced sample: PBMCs. This CDR3 reads CASSNSLRGYTF. CDR3 bases: TGTGCCAGCAGCAATTCCTTGAGGGGCTACACCTTC.